This is a list of T cell receptor beta chains from one sample in a study of T cell responses to AZD1222 COVID-19 vaccine. The data were produced by immunoSEQ multiplex PCR, yet TCRdb's version contains in-frame clones alone and is incomplete. This repertoire shows 140,000 to 150,000 clones, just over 90% found once; its top ten account for approximately 2.1%. Sequenced here: peripheral blood, sampled on day 0 of AZD1222 vaccination. The origin of the receptors is an adult in good health. Each CDR3 is given with its conserved first and last residue. The order of the fields is CDR3 length, D gene, V gene, J gene, CDR3 protein. The D gene is left open where the match is weak.

length: 17
D: TRBD1
V: TRBV19
J: TRBJ1-5
CDR3: CASSINTGVKGNQPQHF

length: 16
D: TRBD1
V: TRBV6-6
J: TRBJ1-1
CDR3: CASSYEGRGQNTEAFF

length: 13
D: -
V: TRBV10-3
J: TRBJ1-2
CDR3: CAISESRDHGYTF

length: 15
D: TRBD2
V: TRBV19
J: TRBJ2-1
CDR3: CASSIGGRTYNEQFF

length: 13
D: -
V: TRBV5-4
J: TRBJ2-5
CDR3: CASSLPFEETQYF

length: 16
D: -
V: TRBV15
J: TRBJ1-2
CDR3: CATSSPLGRGRYGYTF

length: 17
D: TRBD2
V: TRBV9
J: TRBJ2-1
CDR3: CASSGLSGGSSYNEQFF

length: 13
D: -
V: TRBV6-1
J: TRBJ1-1
CDR3: CASSESLNTEAFF

length: 14
D: -
V: TRBV19
J: TRBJ1-1
CDR3: CASSTGARNTEAFF

length: 15
D: -
V: TRBV18
J: TRBJ1-1
CDR3: CASSPQGMRDTEAFF

length: 16
D: TRBD1
V: TRBV5-1
J: TRBJ1-1
CDR3: CASSTGTGTGRVKAFF

length: 16
D: -
V: TRBV4-2
J: TRBJ1-3
CDR3: CASSQDAPDTGNTIYF

length: 15
D: -
V: TRBV15
J: TRBJ1-6
CDR3: CATSREGQGLAPLHF

length: 12
D: -
V: TRBV7-9
J: TRBJ2-7
CDR3: CASSSSGYEQYF

length: 12
D: -
V: TRBV6-1
J: TRBJ2-3
CDR3: CASSESEDTQYF

length: 15
D: -
V: TRBV7-9
J: TRBJ2-3
CDR3: CASSLVLGFTDTQYF

length: 17
D: TRBD1
V: TRBV24-1
J: TRBJ1-1
CDR3: CATSDLQWRQGNTEAFF